This entry lists 10 T cell receptor beta chains sequenced from one sample in a study of blood T cell repertoires in COVID-19. Assay used: immunoSEQ multiplex PCR; TCRdb lists only in-frame clones, some missing. The sample consists of fewer than 250,000 clones, approximately 85% of them appearing once. The source material was peripheral blood. The receptor source for this set is a woman aged 70-85 years with acute or convalescent COVID-19.

V and J are TRBV5-1 and TRBJ1-4, with TRBD1 identical over 10 bases. CDR1 is SGHRS and CDR2 is YFSETQ in the germline V gene. CDR3 length: 14 amino acids. V dropped 4 bases and J dropped 8; count of bases not matched to a gene: 5. The DNA of the CDR3 is TGCGCCAGCAGCGACGGGACAGGGGTGGAAAAACTGTTTTTT. As protein: CASSDGTGVEKLFF.

This sequence joins TRBV25-1 and TRBJ1-2, with TRBD1 matching over 8 bases. The CDR3 has 15 amino acids. Looked up from germline, CDR1 is MGHDK and CDR2 is SYGVNS. Unmatched junction bases numbered 2, after V lost 2 bases and J lost 0 bases. This CDR3 is CASSEPTGANYGYTF. For the CDR3, the DNA is TGTGCCAGCAGTGAACCGACAGGGGCTAACTATGGCTACACCTTC.

The chain is built from TRBV27 and TRBJ1-6; the D is unclear. Germline V gives CDR1 MNHEY, CDR2 SMNVEV (reference sequence). Trimming shortened V by 6 bases and J by 6 bases, and 12 bases separated the two germline ends. This CDR3 has 14 amino acids. CDR3: CASSPFGVNSPLHF. DNA for the CDR3: TGTGCCAGCAGCCCTTTCGGGGTTAATTCACCCCTCCACTTT.

V is TRBV6-5 and J is TRBJ1-3; D perhaps matches TRBD1 (6 bases). This CDR3 has 15 amino acids. Germline CDR1 and CDR2: MNHEY and SVGAGI. The V gene lost 0 bases and the J gene lost 4 bases, with 10 bases spanning the gap. The CDR3 nucleotides are TGTGCCAGCAGTTACTCTTCAGGGGAGGGAAACACCATATATTTT. Protein sequence: CASSYSSGEGNTIYF.

V is TRBV5-8 and J is TRBJ2-3; D might be TRBD1 (5 bases). The CDR3 has 15 residues. The germline V gene has CDR1 SGHTS and CDR2 YDEGEE. V was shortened by 0 bases and J by 3 bases, with 11 bases between the two germline ends. This chain's CDR3 is CASSLERQGTDTQYF. CDR3 DNA: TGTGCCAGCAGCTTGGAAAGGCAGGGTACAGATACGCAGTATTTT.

This clone was found a few times. The chain recombines TRBV20-1 with TRBJ1-2; tentative D call: TRBD1 (5 bases). This CDR3 has 13 amino acids. Deletions cut 3 bases from V and 5 bases from J, with 13 bases between. The germline V gene has CDR1 DFQATT and CDR2 SNEGSKA (reference sequence). CDR3 amino acids: CSASTGPRYGYTF. CDR3 DNA sequence: TGCAGTGCTAGTACAGGTCCGCGTTATGGCTACACCTTC.

This rearrangement joins TRBV28 to TRBJ2-4, with TRBD1 as a possible D gene (6 bases). This CDR3 is built from 15 residues. With 4 bases removed from V and 2 bases from J, the gap between germline ends came to 12 bases. Germline V gene data show CDR1 as MDHEN and CDR2 as SYDVKM. DNA of the CDR3: TGTGCCAGCAGTTCACAGGGATTAACCAAAAACATTCAGTACTTC. This encodes CASSSQGLTKNIQYF. The full variable domain, its missing parts supplied by reference TRBV28 and TRBJ2-4, is DVKVTQSSRYLVKRTGEKVFLECVQDMDHENMFWYRQDPGLGLRLIYFSYDVKMKEKGDIPEGYSVSREKKERFSLILESASTNQTSMYLCASSSQGLTKNIQYFGAGTRLSVL.

This chain links TRBV27 with TRBJ1-6, with a weak D call TRBD1 (5 bases). The CDR3 is made up of 14 amino acids. Trimming took off 2 bases at V and 9 bases at J, with 11 bases between the two ends. The germline gives CDR1 MNHEY, CDR2 SMNVEV (reference sequence). The CDR3 is CASSLKGPPSPLHF. DNA for the CDR3: TGTGCCAGCAGTTTAAAGGGGCCTCCTTCACCCCTCCACTTT.

Only a few counts were recorded for this clone. The rearrangement joins TRBV5-8 to TRBJ1-4; the match to TRBD1 covers 8 bases. In germline, CDR1 is SGHTS, CDR2 YDEGEE. V dropped 1 base and J dropped 4; count of bases not matched to a gene: 6. This CDR3 has 16 amino acids. The CDR3 nucleotides are TGTGCCAGCAGCTTGTATTCAGGGGGCATTAATGAAAAACTGTTTTTT. It translates to CASSLYSGGINEKLFF.

V and J are TRBV19 and TRBJ2-1, with 8 positions matching TRBD1. The CDR3 loop spans 13 amino acids. CDR1 is LNHDA and CDR2 is SQIVND in the germline V gene (reference sequence). J was trimmed by 3 bases and V by 10 bases; bases with no gene match: 5. Here the CDR3 reads CATGQGNYNEQFF. DNA for the CDR3: TGTGCCACCGGACAGGGAAACTACAATGAGCAGTTCTTC.